This T cell receptor (beta chain) is from a study of OX40 agonist ivuxolimab in advanced cancers. Clones were read by immunoSEQ multiplex PCR, and TCRdb kept only the in-frame ones, dropping some. Among tens of thousands of clones listed, 83% were seen once. Germline V gene lookup returns CDR1 SEHNR and CDR2 FQNEAQ (reference sequence). This CDR3 region has 13 residues. Between the trimmed V and J ends, which lost 5 bases and 5 bases, there was a span of 12 bases. The receptor was isolated from an adult with an advanced solid tumor such as melanoma, head and neck, liver or kidney cancer. The V gene is TRBV7-9, the J gene TRBJ1-2; D is possibly TRBD1 (5 bases). The source was CD4+ or CD8+ T cells sorted from blood, collected in a trial of the OX40 agonist ivuxolimab. As DNA, the CDR3 is TGTGCCAGCAGCCCCGGGGCCCTATATGGCTACACCTTC. This encodes CASSPGALYGYTF.